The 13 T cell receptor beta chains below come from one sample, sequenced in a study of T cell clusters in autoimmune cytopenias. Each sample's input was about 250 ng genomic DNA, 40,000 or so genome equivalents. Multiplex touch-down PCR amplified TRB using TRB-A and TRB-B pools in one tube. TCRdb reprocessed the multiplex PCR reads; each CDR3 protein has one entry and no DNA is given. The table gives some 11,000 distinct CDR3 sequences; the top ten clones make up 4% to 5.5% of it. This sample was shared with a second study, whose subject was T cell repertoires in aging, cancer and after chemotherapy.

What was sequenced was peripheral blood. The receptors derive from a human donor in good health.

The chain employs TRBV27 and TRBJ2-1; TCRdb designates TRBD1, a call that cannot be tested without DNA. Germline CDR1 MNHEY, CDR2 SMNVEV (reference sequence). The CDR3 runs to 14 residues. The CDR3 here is CASSLYRGSNEQFF.

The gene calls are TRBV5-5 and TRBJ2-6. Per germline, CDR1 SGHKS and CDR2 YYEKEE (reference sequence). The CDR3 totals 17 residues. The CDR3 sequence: CASSDTRARSGANVLTF. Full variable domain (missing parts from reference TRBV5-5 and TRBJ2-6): DAGVTQSPTHLIKTRGQQVTLRCSPISGHKSVSWYQQVLGQGPQFIFQYYEKEERGRGNFPDRFSARQFPNYSSELNVNALLLGDSALYLCASSDTRARSGANVLTFGAGSRLTVL.

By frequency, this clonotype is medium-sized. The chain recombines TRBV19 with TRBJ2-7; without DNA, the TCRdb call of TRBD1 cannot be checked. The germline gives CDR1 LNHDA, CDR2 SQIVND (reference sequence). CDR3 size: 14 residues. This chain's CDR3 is CASSTGDGAYEQYF.

CDR3 loop: CASSLGVGTEAFF. The chain is built from TRBV7-6 and TRBJ1-1. Germline V gene data show CDR1 as SGHVS and CDR2 as FNYEAQ. This CDR3 region has 13 residues.

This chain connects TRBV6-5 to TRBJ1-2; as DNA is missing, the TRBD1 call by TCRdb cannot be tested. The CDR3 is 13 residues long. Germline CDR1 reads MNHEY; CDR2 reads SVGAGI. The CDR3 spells CASSGQKNYGYTF.

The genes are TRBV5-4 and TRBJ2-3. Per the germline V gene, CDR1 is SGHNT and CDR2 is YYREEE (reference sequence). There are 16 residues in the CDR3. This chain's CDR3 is CASSLVVTEGADTQYF.

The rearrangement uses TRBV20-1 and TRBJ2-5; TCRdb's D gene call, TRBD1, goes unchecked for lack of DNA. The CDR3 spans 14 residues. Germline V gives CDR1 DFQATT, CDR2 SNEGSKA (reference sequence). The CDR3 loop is CSAGDATSQETQYF.

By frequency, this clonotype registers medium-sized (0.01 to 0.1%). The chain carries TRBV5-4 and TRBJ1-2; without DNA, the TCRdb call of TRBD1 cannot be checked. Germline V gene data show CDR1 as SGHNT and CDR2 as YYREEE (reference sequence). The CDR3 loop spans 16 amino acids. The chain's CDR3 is CASSLARRGVGYGYTF. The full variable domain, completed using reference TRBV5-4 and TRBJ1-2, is ETGVTQSPTHLIKTRGQQVTLRCSSQSGHNTVSWYQQALGQGPQFIFQYYREEENGRGNFPPRFSGLQFPNYSSELNVNALELDDSALYLCASSLARRGVGYGYTFGSGTRLTVV.

The CDR3 sequence: CASSIAIARGIQYF. This chain connects TRBV19 to TRBJ2-4; lacking DNA, the TRBD1 call made by TCRdb goes unchecked. The CDR3 loop spans 14 amino acids. In germline, CDR1 is LNHDA, CDR2 SQIVND (reference sequence).

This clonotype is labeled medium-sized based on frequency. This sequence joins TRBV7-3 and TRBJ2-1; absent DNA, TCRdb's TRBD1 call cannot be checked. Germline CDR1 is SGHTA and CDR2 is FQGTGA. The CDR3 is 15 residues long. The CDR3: CASSLTRTDTNEQFF.

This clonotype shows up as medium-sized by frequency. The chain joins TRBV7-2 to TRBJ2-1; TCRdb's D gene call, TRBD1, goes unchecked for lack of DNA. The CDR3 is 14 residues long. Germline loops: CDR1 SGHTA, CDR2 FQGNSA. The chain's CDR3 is CASSLVRANNEQFF.

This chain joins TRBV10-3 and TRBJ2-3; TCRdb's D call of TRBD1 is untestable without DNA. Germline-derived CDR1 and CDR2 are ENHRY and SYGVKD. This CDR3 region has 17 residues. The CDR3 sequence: CATNSPLTGGPTDTQYF.

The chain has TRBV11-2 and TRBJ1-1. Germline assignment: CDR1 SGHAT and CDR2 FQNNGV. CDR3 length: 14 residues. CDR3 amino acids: CASSLDLGNTEAFF.